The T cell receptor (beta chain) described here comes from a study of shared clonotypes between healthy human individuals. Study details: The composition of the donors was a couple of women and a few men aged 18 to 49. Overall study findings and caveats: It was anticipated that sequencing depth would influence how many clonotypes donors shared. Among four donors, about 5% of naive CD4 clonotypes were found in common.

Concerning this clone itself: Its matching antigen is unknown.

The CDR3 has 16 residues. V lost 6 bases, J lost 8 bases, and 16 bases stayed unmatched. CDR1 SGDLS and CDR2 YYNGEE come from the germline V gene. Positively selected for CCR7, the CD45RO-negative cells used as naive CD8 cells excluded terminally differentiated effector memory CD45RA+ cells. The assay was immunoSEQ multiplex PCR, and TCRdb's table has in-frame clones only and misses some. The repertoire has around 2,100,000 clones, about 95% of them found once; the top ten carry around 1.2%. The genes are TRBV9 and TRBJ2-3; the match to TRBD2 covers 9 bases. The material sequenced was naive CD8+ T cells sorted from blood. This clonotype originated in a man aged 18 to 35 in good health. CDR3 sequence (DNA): TGTGCCAGCACCACCGGGACTAGCTTCTTCGAGGGTACGCAGTATTTT. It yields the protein CASTTGTSFFEGTQYF.